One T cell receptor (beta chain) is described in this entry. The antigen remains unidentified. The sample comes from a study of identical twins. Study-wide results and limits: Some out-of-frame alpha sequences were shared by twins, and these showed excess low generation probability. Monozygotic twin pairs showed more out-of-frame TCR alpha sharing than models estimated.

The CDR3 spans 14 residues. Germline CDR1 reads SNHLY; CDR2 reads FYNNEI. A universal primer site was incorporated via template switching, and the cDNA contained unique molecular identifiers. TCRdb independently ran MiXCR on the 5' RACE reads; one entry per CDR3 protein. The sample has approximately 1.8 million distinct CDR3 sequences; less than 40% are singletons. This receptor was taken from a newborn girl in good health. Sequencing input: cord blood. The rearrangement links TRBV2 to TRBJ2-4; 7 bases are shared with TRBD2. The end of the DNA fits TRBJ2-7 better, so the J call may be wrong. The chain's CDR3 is CASSILASSYEQYF. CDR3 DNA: TGTGCCAGCAGTATACTAGCGAGTTCCTACGAGCAGTACTTC.